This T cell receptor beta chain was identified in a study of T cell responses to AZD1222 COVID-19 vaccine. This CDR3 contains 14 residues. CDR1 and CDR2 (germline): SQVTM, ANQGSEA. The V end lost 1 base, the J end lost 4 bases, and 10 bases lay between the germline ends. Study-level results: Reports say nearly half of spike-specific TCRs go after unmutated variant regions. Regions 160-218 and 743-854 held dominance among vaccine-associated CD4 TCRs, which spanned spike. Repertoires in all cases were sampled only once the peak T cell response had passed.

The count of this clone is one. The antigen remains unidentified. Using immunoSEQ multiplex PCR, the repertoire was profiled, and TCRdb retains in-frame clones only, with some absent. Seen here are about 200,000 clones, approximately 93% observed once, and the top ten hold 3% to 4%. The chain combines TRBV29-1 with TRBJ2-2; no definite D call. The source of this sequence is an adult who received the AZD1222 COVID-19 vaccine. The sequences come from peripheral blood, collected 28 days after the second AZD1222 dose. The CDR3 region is CSVEGPPFTGELFF. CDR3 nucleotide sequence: TGCAGCGTTGAAGGGCCCCCGTTCACCGGGGAGCTGTTTTTT.